The sequence of this T cell receptor (beta chain) was determined in a study of response to subunit inactivated influenza vaccine. General observations from the study: After each seasonal influenza vaccination, few new T cells are recruited, the authors suggested.

CDR3 size: 15 residues. Germline CDR1 MNHEY, CDR2 SMNVEV (reference sequence). The J segment lost 4 bases and the V segment lost 5 bases, leaving 10 bases of the junction unmatched. In this sample, this clonotype turned up a few times. Antigen: not known. MiXCR, run by TCRdb on the RT-PCR reads, gives a single entry per CDR3 protein. In the table there are some 480,000 distinct CDR3 sequences, approximately 9.9% of which are singletons. Sequencing was performed on PBMCs from blood, taken 45 days after vaccination. The origin of this receptor is a man aged 45-60 years who received an inactivated influenza vaccine. The chain joins TRBV27 to TRBJ1-1, with 7 nucleotides matching TRBD1. This CDR3 reads CASSTRQGMGTEAFF. CDR3 coding DNA: TGTGCCAGCAGTACCAGACAGGGTATGGGCACTGAAGCTTTCTTT.